This T cell receptor beta chain derives from a study of PD-1 blockade in classical Hodgkin lymphoma (dated by TCRdb to about 2020). About the study as a whole: Nivolumab dosing was 3 mg/kg intravenously every 2 weeks, continuing until either disease progression or unacceptable toxicity. The study used CyTOF and TCR beta sequencing to define a peripheral blood immune signature of response to PD-1 blockade in classical Hodgkin lymphoma.

The Qiagen DNeasy kit was used to extract genomic DNA from unsorted PBMCs and from the negatively selected CD4+ and CD8+ fractions. TCR beta CDR3 regions were subjected to amplification by immunoSEQ multiplex PCR with primers that anneal to V and J segments. Amplification bias was minimized using a synthetic immune receptor repertoire, and residual bias was removed computationally after sequencing. Per the original workflow: Custom Python scripts were used to quantify repertoire diversity as the Shannon entropy index. Unsorted, CD4+ and CD8+ repertoires were analyzed separately, except for combined analyses in which CD4+ and CD8+ sequences were merged in silico. A clone was considered expanded if an increase in frequency of at least 2-fold after treatment relative to C1D1 was found, and a pseudocount of 0.5 was applied to clones undetected at baseline. Singleton clones were defined as clones with 0 or 1 copy at C1D1, and non-singleton clones were defined as clones with 2 or more copies. Clones expanded in unsorted samples were labelled as CD4+, CD8+ or unknown by matching protein sequences in sorted samples from the same patient. Wilcoxon tests were applied to paired samples to test diversity changes from C1D1 to C4D1. As stored in TCRdb, this immuneACCESS dataset retains in-frame rearrangements with V and J assigned. A fraction of the clones does not appear; measured against another copy, unresolved V genes explain less than half of the discrepancy, and the remainder lacks a known reason. D and trimming were read from the DNA, whereas the V and J calls and clone size are those reported in that table. For this sample there are about 30,000 clones; 65% to 90% appear just once. The ten largest account for about 2.3% of the sample.

Concerning this clone: Its recognized antigen is unknown. Base qualities are not recorded, but no much larger clone differs from it by a single base.

Broader findings and caveats from the paper: The study covered only a single clinical trial cohort, and the causes of the repertoire differences, possibly disease activity or prior therapy, were still not defined. CD4+ but not CD8+ TCR diversity rose significantly by C4D1 (p=0.0027 vs p=0.16), most apparent in complete responders (p=0.02). Baseline TCR diversity was reported as lower in newly diagnosed patients than in healthy donors, and lower still in relapsed/refractory patients. Trial patients with a complete response had baseline diversity similar to that of newly diagnosed patients, while partial responders and progressors had significantly lower diversity. Lower diversity was observed in patients in whom nivolumab was started less than 1 year after ASCT, and these patients were excluded from later analyses so that confounding by immune reconstitution would be avoided.

The time point tag for this specimen amounts to: cycle 1 day 1 (C1D1), immediately before nivolumab initiation. Every trial patient had relapsed following autologous stem cell transplantation, and prior brentuximab vedotin exposure was what differed among cohorts A, B and C. CD4+ T cells were purified from thawed PBMCs by magnetic negative selection with a Miltenyi CD4+ T cell isolation kit. The trial cohort included 50 to 60 patients with relapsed/refractory classical Hodgkin lymphoma, and each patient had a best overall response of complete response, partial response or progressive disease. Trial patients were treated with single-agent nivolumab in the multi-cohort phase II CheckMate 205 trial. An independent review committee assessed best overall response by applying the 2007 International Working Group response criteria. PBMCs from the trial were collected at three points: immediately before nivolumab initiation (C1D1), and during therapy at cycle 2 day 1 and cycle 4 day 1. After peripheral blood was drawn into 8 mL Vacutainer Cell Preparation Tubes, PBMCs were isolated by centrifugation and then cryopreserved. Purified CD4+ and CD8+ fractions were generated only in cases for which an additional PBMC sample was available. Magnetically labelled cells were depleted on LS columns in a quadroMACS separator, and the flow-through was collected as the purified fraction.

This receptor was obtained from a human donor with classical Hodgkin lymphoma. The sequences come from CD4+ T cells from blood, collected at baseline.

The nucleotides are TGTGCCACTACCCGGGATCCTAATGAAAAACTGTTTTTT. This is translated as CATTRDPNEKLFF. The rearrangement combines TRBV10-3 with TRBJ1-4; no D segment can be confidently identified. The CDR3 spans 13 residues, from the cysteine through the phenylalanine. The CDR3 DNA has 39 bases and is translated from base 1. The junction shows trimming of 10 bases on V and 3 bases on J, plus 12 bases between the germline ends. Taken from the germline V gene, the CDR1 and CDR2 loops are ENHRY and SYGVKD.